This record concerns one T cell receptor beta chain sequence. The data belong to a study of blood T cell repertoires in COVID-19. On the study more broadly: Donors in the United States, Italy and Spain gave samples during acute or convalescent COVID-19. PBMCs, B-cell-depleted T cells, or T cells were the source of the cDNA or gDNA that made up the material.

The V gene lost 6 bases and the J gene lost 0 bases, with 12 bases spanning the gap. The germline V gene has CDR1 KGHSH and CDR2 LQKENI. The CDR3 has 15 amino acids. Participants spanned ages about 18 to 90 years and resided in about two dozen US areas. Source study methods: Using reference gene primer amplification, nucleated cell counts were estimated. Assay used: immunoSEQ multiplex PCR; TCRdb lists only in-frame clones, some missing. That table furnishes V, J and clone size, whereas the DNA furnished D and trimming. This table has some 270,000 clones, roughly 85% appearing once. The sample taken for sequencing was PBMCs or T cells enriched from blood (not recorded which). The sequence came from a woman aged 45 to 65 with acute COVID-19. V and J are TRBV18 and TRBJ2-1, with D tentatively TRBD1 (5 bases). The CDR3 DNA follows: TGTGCCAGCTCGATTACAGGAAGCTCCTACAATGAGCAGTTCTTC. Its protein product is CASSITGSSYNEQFF.